Listed below are T cell receptor beta chains from one sample, sequenced in a study of OX40 agonist ivuxolimab in advanced cancers. Profiled with immunoSEQ multiplex PCR; TCRdb holds only in-frame clones, not every one. The top ten clones hold around 0.82% of a sample with about 98,000 clones, roughly nine tenths of them seen once. The starting material was CD4+ or CD8+ T cells sorted from blood, obtained in a trial of the OX40 agonist ivuxolimab. The receptors were gathered from an adult with an advanced solid tumor such as melanoma, head and neck, liver or kidney cancer. Each CDR3 is given with its conserved first and last residue. The D gene is left open where the match is weak. Some rows have no size entry. The others give once, few or many, or a class for an expanded clone.

D gene: TRBD2
J gene: TRBJ2-1
clone size: .
V gene: TRBV6-1
CDR3 protein: CASSDRSGRPNEQFF
CDR3 DNA: TGTGCCAGCAGTGACCGTAGCGGGAGGCCCAATGAGCAGTTCTTC

D gene: .
J gene: TRBJ1-5
clone size: .
V gene: TRBV19
CDR3 protein: CAAAPYFNQPQHF
CDR3 DNA: TGTGCCGCTGCCCCATATTTCAATCAGCCCCAGCATTTT

D gene: TRBD1
J gene: TRBJ1-2
clone size: .
V gene: TRBV19
CDR3 protein: CASSRQGARGYTF
CDR3 DNA: TGTGCCAGTAGTCGACAGGGGGCGCGTGGCTACACCTTC

D gene: .
J gene: TRBJ1-1
clone size: .
V gene: TRBV11-2
CDR3 protein: CASSLVTENTEAFF
CDR3 DNA: TGTGCCAGCAGCTTAGTTACCGAGAACACTGAAGCTTTCTTT

D gene: .
J gene: TRBJ1-1
clone size: .
V gene: TRBV18
CDR3 protein: CASSQGSTFEAFF
CDR3 DNA: TGTGCCAGCTCACAAGGTTCAACTTTTGAAGCTTTCTTT

D gene: .
J gene: TRBJ2-5
clone size: few
V gene: TRBV12-2
CDR3 protein: CASRRGYQETQYF
CDR3 DNA: TGTGCAAGTCGCCGGGGTTACCAAGAGACCCAGTACTTC

D gene: .
J gene: TRBJ2-7
clone size: .
V gene: TRBV27
CDR3 protein: CASSRSPEDEQYF
CDR3 DNA: TGTGCCAGCAGCCGGTCCCCGGAGGACGAGCAGTACTTC

D gene: .
J gene: TRBJ2-1
clone size: .
V gene: TRBV20-1
CDR3 protein: CSASLYNEQFF
CDR3 DNA: TGCAGTGCTAGTCTCTACAATGAGCAGTTCTTC

D gene: TRBD2
J gene: TRBJ2-7
clone size: .
V gene: TRBV5-6
CDR3 protein: CASSLGPSGSYEQYF
CDR3 DNA: TGTGCCAGCAGCTTGGGCCCTAGCGGCTCCTACGAGCAGTACTTC

D gene: TRBD2
J gene: TRBJ2-3
clone size: .
V gene: TRBV5-1
CDR3 protein: CASSLGLAGGSTDTQYF
CDR3 DNA: TGCGCCAGCAGCTTGGGGCTAGCGGGAGGGAGCACAGATACGCAGTATTTT

D gene: .
J gene: TRBJ1-4
clone size: .
V gene: TRBV7-9
CDR3 protein: CASSLAGIEKLFF
CDR3 DNA: TGTGCCAGCAGCTTAGCAGGGATTGAAAAACTGTTTTTT

D gene: .
J gene: TRBJ2-1
clone size: .
V gene: TRBV7-2
CDR3 protein: CASSPRGGAYNEQFF
CDR3 DNA: TGTGCCAGCAGCCCTCGGGGAGGTGCCTACAATGAGCAGTTCTTC

D gene: TRBD2
J gene: TRBJ2-1
clone size: .
V gene: TRBV7-9
CDR3 protein: CASISSGSYNEQFF
CDR3 DNA: TGTGCCAGCATCTCTAGCGGATCCTACAATGAGCAGTTCTTC

D gene: .
J gene: TRBJ2-3
clone size: .
V gene: TRBV19
CDR3 protein: CATSGLGATTDTQYF
CDR3 DNA: TGTGCCACCTCCGGGCTGGGGGCGACAACAGATACGCAGTATTTT

D gene: .
J gene: TRBJ1-1
clone size: .
V gene: TRBV7-9
CDR3 protein: CASSLLQGMETEAFF
CDR3 DNA: TGTGCCAGCAGCTTATTGCAGGGGATGGAGACTGAAGCTTTCTTT

D gene: .
J gene: TRBJ2-2
clone size: .
V gene: TRBV10-1
CDR3 protein: CASGSGGLTGELFF
CDR3 DNA: TGCGCCAGCGGATCAGGGGGGTTAACCGGGGAGCTGTTTTTT

D gene: .
J gene: TRBJ1-4
clone size: once
V gene: TRBV6-1
CDR3 protein: CASRFQGFNEKLFF
CDR3 DNA: TGTGCCAGCAGATTCCAGGGGTTTAATGAAAAACTGTTTTTT

D gene: TRBD1
J gene: TRBJ1-2
clone size: few
V gene: TRBV2
CDR3 protein: CASTWDRESYTF
CDR3 DNA: TGTGCCAGCACCTGGGACAGGGAAAGCTACACCTTC

D gene: .
J gene: TRBJ1-6
clone size: .
V gene: TRBV28
CDR3 protein: CASSSPGSSYNSPLHF
CDR3 DNA: TGTGCCAGCAGTTCACCAGGGTCCTCCTATAATTCACCCCTCCACTTT

D gene: .
J gene: TRBJ2-1
clone size: few
V gene: TRBV7-2
CDR3 protein: CASSPTPPSSYNEQFF
CDR3 DNA: TGTGCCAGCAGCCCCACCCCGCCGAGCTCCTACAATGAGCAGTTCTTC

D gene: TRBD1
J gene: TRBJ1-5
clone size: .
V gene: TRBV5-8
CDR3 protein: CASSLTGAGNQPQHF
CDR3 DNA: TGTGCCAGCAGCTTGACAGGGGCTGGGAATCAGCCCCAGCATTTT